This T cell receptor beta chain was sequenced for a study of blood T cell repertoires in COVID-19. Whole-study context: From T cells, B-cell-depleted T cells, or PBMCs came the material, which was cDNA or gDNA.

How the authors handled the data: Amplification with reference gene primers provided the estimates of nucleated cell counts. This table comes from immunoSEQ multiplex PCR, and its TCRdb copy is limited to in-frame clones, with some not included. The V and J calls and the clone size are those of that table, but D and trimming were determined from the DNA. The sample has approximately 210,000 clones; roughly 89% are singletons. V lost 1 base and J lost 9, with 10 bases in between. This CDR3 has 12 residues. Germline V gives CDR1 SGHTS, CDR2 YDEGEE. Input material: peripheral blood. This clonotype was sampled from a man younger than 45 who had recovered from COVID-19. The J gene is TRBJ1-2, the V gene TRBV5-8; possibly TRBD1 for D (5 bases). CDR3 in amino acids: CASSLPGNRYTF. For the CDR3, the DNA is TGTGCCAGCAGCTTGCCAGGGAATCGCTACACCTTC.